This TCR beta chain is drawn from a study of a mutant IDH1 vaccine in newly diagnosed glioma (dated by TCRdb to the early 2020s). Study-wide context: Eight vaccinations were administered to patients in weeks 1, 3, 5, 7, 11, 15, 19 and 23, corresponding to visits V03 through V10. Vaccination started 4-6 weeks after radiotherapy alone, or was given together with temozolomide cycles in the groups whose treatment included chemotherapy. Of the approximately 30 treated patients, around 62% were male and about 40% were female, and the mean age was 40.4 years. Before enrollment, patients had received standard therapy of radiotherapy alone, temozolomide alone, or radiochemotherapy with temozolomide; most received the combination. Six visits were used for peripheral blood collection: V03 (baseline), V05, V07, V10, V12 and V13. For exploratory analyses, 25 to 30 treated patients had longitudinal TCRB deep sequencing done wherever samples were available.

The paper as a whole reports these results and caveats: Immune responses induced by the vaccine were seen in 93.3% of patients across multiple MHC alleles. Availability determined which PBMC samples were chosen for TCRB deep sequencing. It was noted by the authors that analyses of patient blood samples could not be reproduced owing to sample limitations. Pseudoprogression seemed to be unrelated to changes in the top peripheral T cell clonotypes found by TCRB sequencing.

Concerning this clone: Its antigen remains unidentified. Base quality data are lacking; no much larger clone is found one base away.

The sample's time point label, in plain terms: week 23, last vaccination. Each vaccine dose was 300 ug of a 20-mer mutant IDH1 peptide in Montanide, given subcutaneously with topical imiquimod. Donors had newly diagnosed WHO grade 3 or 4 IDH1-mutant astrocytomas with loss of nuclear ATRX. The samples were drawn from NOA16, a multicentre, single-arm, open-label phase I trial in Germany that tested a mutant IDH1 peptide vaccine in humans for the first time. Genomic DNA for TCRB sequencing was extracted from EDTA blood using the DNeasy Blood and Tissue Kit. Receptor libraries were prepared by the immunoSEQ multiplex PCR assay. Rearranged TCR beta chain sequences were amplified with the hsTCRB Kit following the manufacturer's protocol. Sequencing of TCRB libraries was carried out on an Illumina MiSeq. The paper's data handling went like this. Demultiplexing, trimming and gene mapping were performed with the kit vendor's proprietary platform. Imported from immuneACCESS, the table was reduced by TCRdb to in-frame sequences with V and J called. These copies leave out some clones; in studies compared against another copy, an unresolved V gene accounts for under half, and the cause of the remainder is not known. V and J calls plus clone size are reproduced from that table; the DNA served to infer D and trimming. In all, the sample holds 65,000 or so clones, and roughly 85% of those were seen once. Of the sample, over 4% falls within the top ten clones.

This TCR came from a young man with glioma. Sequences were derived from PBMCs, sampled from a glioma patient whose treatment included an IDH1 peptide vaccine.

The CDR3 protein is CASSSRAASYEQYF. In nucleotides, the sequence is TGTGCCAGCAGCTCCCGGGCCGCATCCTACGAGCAGTACTTC. The chain employs TRBV5-4 and TRBJ2-7, with the D gene call left open. CDR1 and CDR2 (SGHNT, YYREEE) derive from the germline V gene (reference sequence). The V end loses 3 bases and the J end loses 1 base, and a stretch of 11 bases separates them. The cysteine opens and the phenylalanine closes a CDR3 of 14 amino acids. CDR3 DNA only is kept here, 42 bases in frame from base 1. The reference TRBV5-4 and TRBJ2-7 proteins fill in what lies around the CDR3, so the full variable domain reads ETGVTQSPTHLIKTRGQQVTLRCSSQSGHNTVSWYQQALGQGPQFIFQYYREEENGRGNFPPRFSGLQFPNYSSELNVNALELDDSALYLCASSSRAASYEQYFGPGTRLTVT.